This T cell receptor (beta chain) was documented in a study of T cell responses to AZD1222 COVID-19 vaccine. The CDR3 is 14 amino acids. Trimming shortened V by 5 bases and J by 0 bases, and 10 bases separated the two germline ends. Germline V gene sequence: CDR1 KGHSH, CDR2 LQKENI. The table came from immunoSEQ multiplex PCR; TCRdb's copy has only in-frame clones and leaves some out. This sample has around 160,000 clones; 91% occur once, and the top ten carry more than 1.2%. V is TRBV18 and J is TRBJ1-1; no firm D call. This TCR derives from an adult in good health. Sequenced material: peripheral blood, taken on day 0 of AZD1222 vaccination. In nucleotides, the CDR3 is TGTGCCAGCTCAAAAGAAAGCATGAACACTGAAGCTTTCTTT. Its translation: CASSKESMNTEAFF. Full variable domain (remainder filled in from reference TRBV18 and TRBJ1-1): NAGVMQNPRHLVRRRGQEARLRCSPMKGHSHVYWYRQLPEEGLKFMVYLQKENIIDESGMPKERFSAEFPKEGPSILRIQQVVRGDSAAYFCASSKESMNTEAFFGQGTRLTVV.